This T cell receptor (beta chain) came from a study of shared clonotypes between healthy human individuals. Turning to the study itself: Per donor, CD8 memory used one plate, CD8 naive used two, CD4 memory used three and CD4 naive used three.

Naive CD8 isolation took CD45RO-negative cells positively selected for CCR7 and excluded terminally differentiated effector memory CD45RA+ cells. Here immunoSEQ multiplex PCR was the method, and the copy in TCRdb shows in-frame clones only, minus some. The sample includes over 2 million clones, approximately 94% of them seen just once. The sample was naive CD8+ T cells sorted from blood. This TCR was recovered from a man between 18 and 35 years old in good health.

The CDR3 is CATSEGLAPGNEQFF. In DNA, the CDR3 is TGTGCCACCTCCGAGGGACTAGCCCCTGGCAATGAGCAGTTCTTC. The chain combines TRBV6-6 with TRBJ2-1, with 9 bases that match TRBD2. This CDR3 comprises 15 residues. After removal of 10 bases from V and 6 bases from J, the junction contained 13 bases not matched to a gene. The V gene's germline CDR1 is MNHNY and CDR2 SVGAGI (reference sequence).